This T cell receptor (beta chain) was documented in a study of shared clonotypes between healthy human individuals. The table came from immunoSEQ multiplex PCR; TCRdb's copy has only in-frame clones and leaves some out. Among nearly 1 million clones listed, over 75% were seen once. The germline CDR1 and CDR2 sequences are SGHAT and FQNNGV. Trimming cost V 4 bases and J 5 bases, with 17 bases left between them. The CDR3 has 15 amino acids. Source material: memory CD4+ T cells sorted from blood. Subset in this sample: CD45RA-negative fraction. V is TRBV11-2 and J is TRBJ1-1; D is unresolved. The sequence was collected from a man between 18 and 35 years old in good health. CDR3 bases: TGTGCCAGCAGCTACCTTGAGGGAAAATTTACTGAAGCTTTCTTT. Its protein product is CASSYLEGKFTEAFF.